This T cell receptor (beta chain) was recovered during a study of blood T cells in healthy people across ages. Findings of the study overall: Unsorted PBMCs ruled out conclusive naive versus antigen-experienced comparison.

The CDR3 totals 13 residues. Trimming stripped 4 bases from V and 4 bases from J, with 13 bases between. Germline loops: CDR1 GTSNPN, CDR2 SVGIG (reference sequence). Alongside a J-beta primer mix, a sample-barcoded 5' primer served in a second PCR lasting roughly 7 to 11 cycles. Each CDR3 protein is one row after TCRdb ran MiXCR on the 5' RACE reads. Among about 700,000 distinct CDR3 sequences, roughly 30% were seen once, and the ten largest hold approximately 15%. To note about this clonotype: Its specificity is unknown.

Per sample, extraction of total RNA gave at least 6 micrograms in every case. V usage is TRBV30 and J usage is TRBJ1-2; D gene unclear. The receptor was derived from a woman older than 75 in good health. Sequenced sample: blood. CDR3 loop: CAWTKRASYGYTF. As DNA, the CDR3 is TGTGCCTGGACGAAAAGGGCTAGCTATGGCTACACCTTC.